This TCR beta chain was obtained from a study of blood T cell repertoires in COVID-19. Study-level background: The United States, Italy and Spain supplied acute and convalescent COVID-19 samples. Sample material is recorded as cDNA or gDNA derived from T cells, B-cell-depleted T cells, or PBMCs.

This clone appeared once. Germline V gives CDR1 LGHNA, CDR2 YSLEER. The CDR3 runs 15 residues. V lost 1 base, J lost 6 bases, and 15 bases lay in between. Study processing details: It was from reference gene primer amplification that nucleated cell counts were estimated. Libraries were prepared by immunoSEQ multiplex PCR; TCRdb keeps only in-frame clonotypes and omits some of them. V and J calls plus clone size are reproduced from that table; the DNA served to infer D and trimming. The table includes fewer than 110,000 clones, around 85% detected once. The chain recombines TRBV4-3 with TRBJ1-1; D is perhaps TRBD1 (6 bases). The TCR was taken from a woman aged 70-85 years with active or convalescent COVID-19. The sample consisted of peripheral blood. CDR3 protein: CASSQGTAGSPEAFF. The CDR3 coding sequence is TGCGCCAGCAGCCAAGGGACAGCGGGGAGTCCTGAAGCTTTCTTT.